These T cell receptor beta chains were read from a single sample in a study of monozygotic twins with inflammatory bowel disease. TCRdb re-called the 5' RACE reads; every CDR3 protein appears as one record, without DNA. Here the sample table reports approximately 210,000 distinct CDR3 sequences. Input material: blood. The source of these receptors is a human donor with ulcerative colitis or Crohn's disease, or a healthy co-twin of an affected twin (not recorded which). CDR3s include the opening cysteine and the closing phenylalanine or tryptophan.

CDR3: CASSFVTKPLLYGYTF; J: TRBJ1-2; V: TRBV12-3/TRBV12-4
CDR3: CASSGRPGTDTQYF; J: TRBJ2-3; V: TRBV19
CDR3: CASSQVLAGGYNEQFF; J: TRBJ2-1; V: TRBV4-1
CDR3: CASSSGTSGNNEQFF; J: TRBJ2-1; V: TRBV5-1
CDR3: CASSYLGTVSYGYTF; J: TRBJ1-2; V: TRBV6-5
CDR3: CASSPYTGELFF; J: TRBJ2-2; V: TRBV14
CDR3: CSARGTNTEAFF; J: TRBJ1-1; V: TRBV20-1
CDR3: CASSFEEGPRQGSSYEQYF; J: TRBJ2-7; V: TRBV12-3/TRBV12-4
CDR3: CASSPLGQGAAEAFF; J: TRBJ1-1; V: TRBV18
CDR3: CATSDRDPPYEQYF; J: TRBJ2-7; V: TRBV24-1
CDR3: CASSPGPSAETQYF; J: TRBJ2-5; V: TRBV18
CDR3: CASSPQGGVETQYF; J: TRBJ2-5; V: TRBV7-2
CDR3: CASGHRLAGSLYNEQFF; J: TRBJ2-1; V: TRBV25-1
CDR3: CASLPGQGLNYGYTF; J: TRBJ1-2; V: TRBV28
CDR3: CASSTGRHSYEQYF; J: TRBJ2-7; V: TRBV5-1
CDR3: CASSPSTSGGADTQYF; J: TRBJ2-3; V: TRBV4-2
CDR3: CASSSLRAQHF; J: TRBJ1-5; V: TRBV6-2/TRBV6-3
CDR3: CASRLAGRPEETQYF; J: TRBJ2-5; V: TRBV5-1
CDR3: CASSPGDRANTEAFF; J: TRBJ1-1; V: TRBV5-1
CDR3: CSVRDSTSPYEQYF; J: TRBJ2-7; V: TRBV20-1
CDR3: CASSEIVGGARETQYF; J: TRBJ2-5; V: TRBV2
CDR3: CASSLSERDGYTF; J: TRBJ1-2; V: TRBV27